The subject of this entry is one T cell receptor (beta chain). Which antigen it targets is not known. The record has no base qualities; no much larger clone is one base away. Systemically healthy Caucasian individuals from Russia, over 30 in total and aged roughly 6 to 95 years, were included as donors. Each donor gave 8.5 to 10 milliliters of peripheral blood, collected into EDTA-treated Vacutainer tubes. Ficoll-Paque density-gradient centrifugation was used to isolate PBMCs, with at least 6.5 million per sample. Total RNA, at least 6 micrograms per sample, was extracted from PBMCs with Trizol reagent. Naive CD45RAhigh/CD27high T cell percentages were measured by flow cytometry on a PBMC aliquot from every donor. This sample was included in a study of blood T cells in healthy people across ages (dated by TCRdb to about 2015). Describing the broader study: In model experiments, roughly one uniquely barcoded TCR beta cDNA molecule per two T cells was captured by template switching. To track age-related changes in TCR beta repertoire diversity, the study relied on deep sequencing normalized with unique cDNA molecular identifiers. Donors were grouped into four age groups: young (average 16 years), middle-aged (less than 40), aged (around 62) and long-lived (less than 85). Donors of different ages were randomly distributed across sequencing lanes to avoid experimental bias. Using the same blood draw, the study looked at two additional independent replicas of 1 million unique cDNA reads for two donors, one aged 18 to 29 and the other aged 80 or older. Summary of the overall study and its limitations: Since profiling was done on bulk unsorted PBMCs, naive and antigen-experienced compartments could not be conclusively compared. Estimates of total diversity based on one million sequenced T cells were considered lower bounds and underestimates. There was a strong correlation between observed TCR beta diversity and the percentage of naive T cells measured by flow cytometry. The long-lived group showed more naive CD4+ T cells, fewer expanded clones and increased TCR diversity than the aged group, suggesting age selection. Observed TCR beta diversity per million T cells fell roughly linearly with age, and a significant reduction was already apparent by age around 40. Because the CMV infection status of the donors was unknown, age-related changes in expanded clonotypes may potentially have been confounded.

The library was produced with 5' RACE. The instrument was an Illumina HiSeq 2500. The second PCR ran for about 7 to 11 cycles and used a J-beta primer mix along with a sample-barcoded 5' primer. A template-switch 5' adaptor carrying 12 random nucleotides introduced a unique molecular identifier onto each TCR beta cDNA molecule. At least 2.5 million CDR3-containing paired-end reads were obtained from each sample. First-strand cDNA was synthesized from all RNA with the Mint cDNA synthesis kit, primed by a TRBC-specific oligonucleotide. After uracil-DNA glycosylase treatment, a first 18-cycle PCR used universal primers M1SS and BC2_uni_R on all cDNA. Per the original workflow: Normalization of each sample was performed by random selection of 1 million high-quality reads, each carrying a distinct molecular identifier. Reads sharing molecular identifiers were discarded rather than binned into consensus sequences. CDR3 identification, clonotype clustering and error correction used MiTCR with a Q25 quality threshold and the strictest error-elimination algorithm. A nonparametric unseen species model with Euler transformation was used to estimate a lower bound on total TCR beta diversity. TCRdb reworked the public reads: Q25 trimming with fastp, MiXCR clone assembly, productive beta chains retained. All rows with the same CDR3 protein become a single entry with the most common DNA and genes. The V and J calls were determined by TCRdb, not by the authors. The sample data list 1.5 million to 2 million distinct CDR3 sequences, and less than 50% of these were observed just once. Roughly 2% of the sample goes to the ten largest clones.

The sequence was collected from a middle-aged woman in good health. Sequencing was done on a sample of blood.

The CDR3 is CASRALGLGEGYGYTF. The nucleotide sequence is TGTGCCAGCAGGGCTCTGGGGTTGGGGGAAGGCTATGGCTACACCTTC. The receptor chain draws on TRBV28 and TRBJ1-2; TRBD1 is a weak D gene call, 5 bases matching. V is reduced by 6 bases and J by 4 bases, leaving a spacing of 21 bases between them. From its cysteine to its phenylalanine, the CDR3 spans 16 amino acids. Only the CDR3 DNA is retained, 48 bases long and in frame from the first base. CDR1 and CDR2, looked up from the germline V gene, are MDHEN and SYDVKM.